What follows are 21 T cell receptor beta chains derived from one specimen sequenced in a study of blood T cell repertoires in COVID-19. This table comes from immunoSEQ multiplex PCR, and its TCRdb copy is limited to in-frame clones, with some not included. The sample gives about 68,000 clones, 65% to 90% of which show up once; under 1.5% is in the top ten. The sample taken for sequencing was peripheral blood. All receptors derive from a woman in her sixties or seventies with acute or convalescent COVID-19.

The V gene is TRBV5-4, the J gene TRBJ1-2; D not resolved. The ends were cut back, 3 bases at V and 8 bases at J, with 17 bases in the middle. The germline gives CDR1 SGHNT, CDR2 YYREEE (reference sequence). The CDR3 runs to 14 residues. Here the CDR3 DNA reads TGTGCCAGCAGCTCCCCCGGCGGAGTGATCGGCTACACCTTC. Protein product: CASSSPGGVIGYTF. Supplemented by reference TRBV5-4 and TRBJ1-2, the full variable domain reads ETGVTQSPTHLIKTRGQQVTLRCSSQSGHNTVSWYQQALGQGPQFIFQYYREEENGRGNFPPRFSGLQFPNYSSELNVNALELDDSALYLCASSSPGGVIGYTFGSGTRLTVV.

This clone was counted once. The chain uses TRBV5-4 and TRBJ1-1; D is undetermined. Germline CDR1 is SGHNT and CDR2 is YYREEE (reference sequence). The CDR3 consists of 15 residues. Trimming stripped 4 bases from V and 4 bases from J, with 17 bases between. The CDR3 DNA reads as TGTGCCAGCAGCCCTACCCTGTCCCGGAGCACTGAAGCTTTCTTT. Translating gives CASSPTLSRSTEAFF.

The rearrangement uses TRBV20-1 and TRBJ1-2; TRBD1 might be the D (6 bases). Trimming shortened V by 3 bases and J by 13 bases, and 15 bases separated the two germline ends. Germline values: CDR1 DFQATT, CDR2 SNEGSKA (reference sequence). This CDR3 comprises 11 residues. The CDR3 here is CSASLPRGSTF. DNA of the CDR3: TGCAGTGCTAGTCTCCCAAGGGGGTCCACCTTC.

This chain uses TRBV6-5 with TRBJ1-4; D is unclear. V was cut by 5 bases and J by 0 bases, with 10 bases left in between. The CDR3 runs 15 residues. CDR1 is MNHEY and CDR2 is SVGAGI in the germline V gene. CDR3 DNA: TGTGCCAGCAGTAACCACAGAGCAACTAATGAAAAACTGTTTTTT. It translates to CASSNHRATNEKLFF.

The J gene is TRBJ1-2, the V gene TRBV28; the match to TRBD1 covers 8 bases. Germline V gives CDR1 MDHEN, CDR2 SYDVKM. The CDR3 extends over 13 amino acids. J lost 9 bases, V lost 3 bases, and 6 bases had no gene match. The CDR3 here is CASSLQGAPRYTF. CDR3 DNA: TGTGCCAGCAGTTTGCAGGGGGCGCCCCGCTACACCTTC.

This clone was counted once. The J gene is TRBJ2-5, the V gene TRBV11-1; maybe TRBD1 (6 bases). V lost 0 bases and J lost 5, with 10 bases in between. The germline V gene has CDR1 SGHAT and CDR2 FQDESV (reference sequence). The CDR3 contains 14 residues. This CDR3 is CASSLARGSETQYF. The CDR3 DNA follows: TGTGCCAGCAGCTTAGCCAGGGGTTCGGAGACCCAGTACTTC.

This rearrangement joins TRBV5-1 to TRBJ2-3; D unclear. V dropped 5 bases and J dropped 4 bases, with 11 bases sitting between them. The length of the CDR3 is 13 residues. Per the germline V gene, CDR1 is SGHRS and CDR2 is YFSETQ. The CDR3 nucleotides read TGCGCCAGCAGGTCTCTCTTGTCAGATACGCAGTATTTT. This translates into CASRSLLSDTQYF.

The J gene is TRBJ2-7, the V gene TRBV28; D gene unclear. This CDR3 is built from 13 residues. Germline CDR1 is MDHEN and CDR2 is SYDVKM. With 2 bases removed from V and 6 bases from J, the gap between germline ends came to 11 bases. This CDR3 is CASSLDVPGEQYF. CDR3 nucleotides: TGTGCCAGCAGTTTAGACGTACCGGGCGAGCAGTACTTC.

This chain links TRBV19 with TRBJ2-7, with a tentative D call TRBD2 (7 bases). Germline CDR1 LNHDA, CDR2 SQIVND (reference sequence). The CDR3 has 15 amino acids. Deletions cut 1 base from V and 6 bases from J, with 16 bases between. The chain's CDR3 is CASSIGGGIRPEQYF. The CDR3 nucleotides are TGTGCCAGTAGTATAGGCGGGGGCATCCGTCCCGAGCAGTACTTC.

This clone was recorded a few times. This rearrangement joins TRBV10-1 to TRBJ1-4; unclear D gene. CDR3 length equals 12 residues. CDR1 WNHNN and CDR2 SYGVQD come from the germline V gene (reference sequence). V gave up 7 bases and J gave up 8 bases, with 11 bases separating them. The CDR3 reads CASKCWEEKLFF. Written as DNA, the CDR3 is TGCGCCAGCAAATGCTGGGAGGAAAAACTGTTTTTT.

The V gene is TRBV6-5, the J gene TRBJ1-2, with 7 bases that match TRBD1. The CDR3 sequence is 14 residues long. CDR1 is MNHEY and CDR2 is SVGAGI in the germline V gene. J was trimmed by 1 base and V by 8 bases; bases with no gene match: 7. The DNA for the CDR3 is TGTGCCAGCGATGCAGGACAGGTTAACTATGGCTACACCTTC. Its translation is CASDAGQVNYGYTF.

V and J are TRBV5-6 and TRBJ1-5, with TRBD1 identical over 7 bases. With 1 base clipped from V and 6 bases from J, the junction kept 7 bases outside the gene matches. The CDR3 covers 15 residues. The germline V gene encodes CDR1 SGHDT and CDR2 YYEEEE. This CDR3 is CASSLLRGTSQPQHF. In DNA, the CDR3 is TGTGCCAGCAGCTTGCTCAGGGGGACCAGTCAGCCCCAGCATTTT.

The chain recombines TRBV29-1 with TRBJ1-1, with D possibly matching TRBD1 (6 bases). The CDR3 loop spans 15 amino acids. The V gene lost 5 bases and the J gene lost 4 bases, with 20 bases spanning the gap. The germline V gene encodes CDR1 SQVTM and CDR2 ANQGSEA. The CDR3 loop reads CSVKVYRDQGTEAFF. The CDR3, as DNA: TGCAGCGTTAAAGTCTACAGGGATCAGGGCACTGAAGCTTTCTTT.

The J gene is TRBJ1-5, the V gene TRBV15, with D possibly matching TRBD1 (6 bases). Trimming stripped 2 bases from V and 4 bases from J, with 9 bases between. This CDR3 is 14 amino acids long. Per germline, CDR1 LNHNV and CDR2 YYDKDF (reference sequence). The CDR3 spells CATSRNRANQPQHF. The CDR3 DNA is TGTGCCACCAGCAGAAACAGGGCTAATCAGCCCCAGCATTTT.

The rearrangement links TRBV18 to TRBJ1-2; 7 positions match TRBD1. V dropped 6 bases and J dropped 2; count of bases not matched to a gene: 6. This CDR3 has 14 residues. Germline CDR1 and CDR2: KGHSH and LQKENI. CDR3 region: CASSLPQGNYGYTF. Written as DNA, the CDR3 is TGTGCCAGCTCCCTACCACAGGGGAACTATGGCTACACCTTC.

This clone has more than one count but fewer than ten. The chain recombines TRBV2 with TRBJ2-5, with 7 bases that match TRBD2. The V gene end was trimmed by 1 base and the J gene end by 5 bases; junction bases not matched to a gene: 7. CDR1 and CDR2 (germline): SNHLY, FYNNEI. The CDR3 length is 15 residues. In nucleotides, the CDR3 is TGTGCCAGCAGTGAAGAGGGAGGGGTGCCGGAGACCCAGTACTTC. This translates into CASSEEGGVPETQYF.

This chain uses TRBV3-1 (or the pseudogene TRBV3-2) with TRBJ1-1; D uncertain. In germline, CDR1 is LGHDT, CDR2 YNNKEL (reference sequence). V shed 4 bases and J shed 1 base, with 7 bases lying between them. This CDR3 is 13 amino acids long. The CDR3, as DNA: TGTGCCAGCAGCCGAACCAGGAACACTGAAGCTTTCTTT. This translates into CASSRTRNTEAFF.

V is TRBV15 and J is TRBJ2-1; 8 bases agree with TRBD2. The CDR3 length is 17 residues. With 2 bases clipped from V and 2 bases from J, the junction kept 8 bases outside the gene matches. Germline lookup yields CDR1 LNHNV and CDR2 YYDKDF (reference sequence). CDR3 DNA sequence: TGTGCCACCAGCAGAACCCTACGGGGGGGCCCCTACAATGAGCAGTTCTTC. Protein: CATSRTLRGGPYNEQFF.

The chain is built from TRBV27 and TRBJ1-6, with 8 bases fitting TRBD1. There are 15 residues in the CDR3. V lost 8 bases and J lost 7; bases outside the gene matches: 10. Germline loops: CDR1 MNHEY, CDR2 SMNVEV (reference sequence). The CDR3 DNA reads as TGTGCCAGCCGATTCGAGGACAGGGTAAATTCACCCCTCCACTTT. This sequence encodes CASRFEDRVNSPLHF.

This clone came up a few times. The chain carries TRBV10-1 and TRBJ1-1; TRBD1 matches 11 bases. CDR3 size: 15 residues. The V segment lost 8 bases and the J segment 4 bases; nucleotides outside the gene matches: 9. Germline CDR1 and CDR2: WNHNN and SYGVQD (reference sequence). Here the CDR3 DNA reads TGCGCCAGCTCACCGGGACAGGGGGGGATCACTGAAGCTTTCTTT. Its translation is CASSPGQGGITEAFF.

Written as DNA, the CDR3 is TGTGCCAGCAGTTTGCAGGGGGCGGTTGGCTACACCTTC. Protein product: CASSLQGAVGYTF. The chain has TRBV12-3 or TRBV12-4 and TRBJ1-2; TRBD1 agrees at 8 bases. The CDR3 spans 13 residues. V shed 3 bases and J 7 bases; nucleotides not matched to a gene: 4.